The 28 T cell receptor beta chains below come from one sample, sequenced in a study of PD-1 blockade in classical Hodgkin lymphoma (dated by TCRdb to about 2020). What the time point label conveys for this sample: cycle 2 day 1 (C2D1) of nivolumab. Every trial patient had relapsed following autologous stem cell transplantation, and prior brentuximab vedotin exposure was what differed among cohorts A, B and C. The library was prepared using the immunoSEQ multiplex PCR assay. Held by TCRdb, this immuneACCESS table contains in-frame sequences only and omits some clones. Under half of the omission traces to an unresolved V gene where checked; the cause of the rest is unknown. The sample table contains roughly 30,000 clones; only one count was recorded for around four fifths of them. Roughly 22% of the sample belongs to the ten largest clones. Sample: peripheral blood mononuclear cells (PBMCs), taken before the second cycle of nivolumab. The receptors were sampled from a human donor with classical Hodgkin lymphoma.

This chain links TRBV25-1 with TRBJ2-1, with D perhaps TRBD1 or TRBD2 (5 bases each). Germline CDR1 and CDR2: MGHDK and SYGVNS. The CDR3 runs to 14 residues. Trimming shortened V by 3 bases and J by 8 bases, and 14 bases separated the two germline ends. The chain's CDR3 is CASSELGTSDEQFF. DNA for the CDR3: TGTGCCAGCAGTGAGCTCGGGACCTCCGATGAGCAGTTCTTC.

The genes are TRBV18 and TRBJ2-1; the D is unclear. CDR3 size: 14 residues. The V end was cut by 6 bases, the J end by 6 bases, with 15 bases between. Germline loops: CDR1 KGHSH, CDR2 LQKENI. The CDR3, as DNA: TGTGCCAGCTCCCTGGATCGGGCGGTCAATGAGCAGTTCTTC. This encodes CASSLDRAVNEQFF. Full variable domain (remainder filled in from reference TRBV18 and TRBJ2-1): NAGVMQNPRHLVRRRGQEARLRCSPMKGHSHVYWYRQLPEEGLKFMVYLQKENIIDESGMPKERFSAEFPKEGPSILRIQQVVRGDSAAYFCASSLDRAVNEQFFGPGTRLTVL.

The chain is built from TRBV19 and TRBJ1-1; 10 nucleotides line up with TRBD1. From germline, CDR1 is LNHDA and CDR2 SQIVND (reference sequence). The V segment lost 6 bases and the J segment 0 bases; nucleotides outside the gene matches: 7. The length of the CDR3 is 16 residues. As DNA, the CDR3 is TGTGCCAGTAGGGACAGGGGGGGCCAATTGAACACTGAAGCTTTCTTT. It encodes CASRDRGGQLNTEAFF.

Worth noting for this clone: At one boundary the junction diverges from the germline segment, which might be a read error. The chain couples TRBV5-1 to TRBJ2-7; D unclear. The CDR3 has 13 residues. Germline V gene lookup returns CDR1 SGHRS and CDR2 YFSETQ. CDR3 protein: CASSPGPNYEQYF. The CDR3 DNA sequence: TGTGCCAGCAGTCCGGGCCCAAATTACGAGCAGTACTTC.

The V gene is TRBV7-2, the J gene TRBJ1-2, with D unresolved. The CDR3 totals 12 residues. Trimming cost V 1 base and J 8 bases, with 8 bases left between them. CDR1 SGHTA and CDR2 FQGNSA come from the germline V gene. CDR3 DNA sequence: TGTGCCAGCAGCTTAGAAACCGGAGGCTACACCTTC. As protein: CASSLETGGYTF.

The CDR3 coding sequence is TGTGCCAGCAGCCGGGACAGAAATCAGCCCCAGCATTTT. Encoded protein: CASSRDRNQPQHF. This chain connects TRBV7-8 to TRBJ1-5; 7 nucleotides agree with TRBD1. The germline V gene has CDR1 SGHVS and CDR2 FQNEAQ. J lost 4 bases, V lost 5 bases, and 2 bases had no gene match. This CDR3 region has 13 residues.

The CDR3 DNA is TGCAGCGTCTTATCGGGAGGGATCGCAAACTATGGCTACACCTTC. Amino acid sequence: CSVLSGGIANYGYTF. The chain uses TRBV29-1 and TRBJ1-2; D gene ambiguous. This CDR3 region has 15 residues. Between the trimmed V and J ends, which lost 6 bases and 2 bases, there was a span of 19 bases. Per the germline V gene, CDR1 is SQVTM and CDR2 is ANQGSEA.

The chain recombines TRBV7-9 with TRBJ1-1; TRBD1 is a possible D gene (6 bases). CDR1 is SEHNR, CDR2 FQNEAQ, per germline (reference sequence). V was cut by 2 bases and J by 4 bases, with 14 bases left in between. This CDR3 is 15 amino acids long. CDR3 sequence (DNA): TGTGCCAGCAGCTTATCGGCAGGGGATGCCACTGAAGCTTTCTTT. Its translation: CASSLSAGDATEAFF.

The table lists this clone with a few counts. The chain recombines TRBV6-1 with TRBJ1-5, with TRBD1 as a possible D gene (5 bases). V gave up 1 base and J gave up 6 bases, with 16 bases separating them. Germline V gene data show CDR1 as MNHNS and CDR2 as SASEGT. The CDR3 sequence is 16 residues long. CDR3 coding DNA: TGTGCCAGCAGTGAAGGTGGAGGGGTACTGGTTCAGCCCCAGCATTTT. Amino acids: CASSEGGGVLVQPQHF.

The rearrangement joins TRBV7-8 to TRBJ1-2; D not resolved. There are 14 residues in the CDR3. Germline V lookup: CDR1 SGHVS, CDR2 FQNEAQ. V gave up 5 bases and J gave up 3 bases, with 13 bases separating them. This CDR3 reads CASSPSLVDYGYTF. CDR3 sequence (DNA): TGTGCCAGCAGCCCCTCGTTAGTCGACTATGGCTACACCTTC.

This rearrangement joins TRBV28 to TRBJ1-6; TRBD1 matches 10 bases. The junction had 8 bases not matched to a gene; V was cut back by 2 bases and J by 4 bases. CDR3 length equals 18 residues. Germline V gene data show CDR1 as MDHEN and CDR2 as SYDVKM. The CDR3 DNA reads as TGTGCCAGCAGTTTAAGGGGGACAGGGGTTGAATATAATTCACCCCTCCACTTT. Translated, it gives CASSLRGTGVEYNSPLHF.

The CDR3 nucleotides read TGTGCCAGCAGCGGCCAGGGGTGGGCAAATTCACCCCTCCACTTT. Its protein product is CASSGQGWANSPLHF. The rearrangement uses TRBV13 and TRBJ1-6; possible D gene TRBD1, 6 bases. V lost 5 bases and J lost 7, with 15 bases in between. CDR1 is PRHDT and CDR2 is FYEKMQ in the germline V gene (reference sequence). This CDR3 region has 15 residues.

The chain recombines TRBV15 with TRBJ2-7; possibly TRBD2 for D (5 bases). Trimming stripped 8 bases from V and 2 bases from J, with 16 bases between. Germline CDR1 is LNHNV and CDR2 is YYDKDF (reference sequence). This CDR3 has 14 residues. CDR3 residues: CATAQGSPPYEQYF. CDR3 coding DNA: TGTGCCACCGCTCAAGGGAGTCCTCCCTACGAGCAGTACTTC. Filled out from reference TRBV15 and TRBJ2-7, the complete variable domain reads DAMVIQNPRYQVTQFGKPVTLSCSQTLNHNVMYWYQQKSSQAPKLLFHYYDKDFNNEADTPDNFQSRRPNTSFCFLDIRSPGLGDTAMYLCATAQGSPPYEQYFGPGTRLTVT.

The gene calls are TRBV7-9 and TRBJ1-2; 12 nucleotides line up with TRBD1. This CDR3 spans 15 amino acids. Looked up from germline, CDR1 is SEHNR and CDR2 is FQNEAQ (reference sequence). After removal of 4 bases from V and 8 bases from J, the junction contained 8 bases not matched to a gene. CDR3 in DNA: TGTGCCAGCAGCTCACCGGGACAGGGGGCTTCCGGCTACACCTTC. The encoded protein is CASSSPGQGASGYTF.

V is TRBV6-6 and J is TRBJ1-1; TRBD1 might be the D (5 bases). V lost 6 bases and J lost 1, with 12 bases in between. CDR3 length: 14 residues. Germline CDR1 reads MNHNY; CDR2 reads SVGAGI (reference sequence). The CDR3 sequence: CASRAGTANTEAFF. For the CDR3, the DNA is TGTGCCAGCAGAGCCGGGACGGCGAACACTGAAGCTTTCTTT.

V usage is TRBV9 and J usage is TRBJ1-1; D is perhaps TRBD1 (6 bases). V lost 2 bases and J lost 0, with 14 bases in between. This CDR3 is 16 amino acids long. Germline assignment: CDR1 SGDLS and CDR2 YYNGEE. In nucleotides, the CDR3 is TGTGCCAGCAGCGTTGGGGGACAAATCATGAACACTGAAGCTTTCTTT. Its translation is CASSVGGQIMNTEAFF. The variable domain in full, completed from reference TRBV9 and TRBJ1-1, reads DSGVTQTPKHLITATGQRVTLRCSPRSGDLSVYWYQQSLDQGLQFLIQYYNGEERAKGNILERFSAQQFPDLHSELNLSSLELGDSALYFCASSVGGQIMNTEAFFGQGTRLTVV.

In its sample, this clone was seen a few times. The chain's CDR3 is CASSLGGNEQFF. In nucleotides, the CDR3 is TGTGCCAGCAGCTTGGGGGGGAATGAGCAGTTCTTC. The rearrangement links TRBV5-4 to TRBJ2-1, with D perhaps being TRBD1 or TRBD2 (5 bases each). Germline V gives CDR1 SGHNT, CDR2 YYREEE (reference sequence). Trimming pared 0 bases from V and 7 bases from J, leaving 5 bases between. This CDR3 has 12 residues.

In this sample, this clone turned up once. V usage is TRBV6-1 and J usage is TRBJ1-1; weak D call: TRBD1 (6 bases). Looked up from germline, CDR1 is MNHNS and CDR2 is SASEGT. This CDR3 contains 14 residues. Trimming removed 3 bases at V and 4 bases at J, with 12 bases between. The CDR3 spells CASSETGGVTEAFF. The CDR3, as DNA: TGTGCCAGCAGTGAGACAGGAGGGGTCACTGAAGCTTTCTTT.

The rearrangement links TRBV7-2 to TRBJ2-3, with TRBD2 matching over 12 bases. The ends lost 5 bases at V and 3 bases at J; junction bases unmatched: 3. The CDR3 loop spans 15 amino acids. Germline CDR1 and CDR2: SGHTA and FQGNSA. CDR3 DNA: TGTGCCAGCAGCCAGGGACTAGCGGGTACAGATACGCAGTATTTT. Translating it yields CASSQGLAGTDTQYF.

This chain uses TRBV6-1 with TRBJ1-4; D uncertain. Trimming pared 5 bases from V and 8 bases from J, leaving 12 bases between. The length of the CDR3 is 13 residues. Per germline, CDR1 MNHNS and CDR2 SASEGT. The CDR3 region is CASSNNRGEKLFF. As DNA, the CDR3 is TGTGCCAGCAGTAACAATCGAGGCGAAAAACTGTTTTTT.

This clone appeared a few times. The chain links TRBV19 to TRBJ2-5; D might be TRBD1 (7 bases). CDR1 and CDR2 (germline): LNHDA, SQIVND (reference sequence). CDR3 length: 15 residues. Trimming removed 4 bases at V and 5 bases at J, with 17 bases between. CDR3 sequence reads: CASSTGQRAGETQYF. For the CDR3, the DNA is TGTGCCAGTAGTACGGGACAGAGGGCGGGGGAGACCCAGTACTTC.

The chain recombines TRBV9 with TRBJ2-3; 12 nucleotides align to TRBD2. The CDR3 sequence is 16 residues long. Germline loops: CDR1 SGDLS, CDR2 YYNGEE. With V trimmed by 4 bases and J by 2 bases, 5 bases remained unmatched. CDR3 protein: CASSPRTSGITDTQYF. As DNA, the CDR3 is TGTGCCAGCAGCCCCCGGACTAGCGGGATCACAGATACGCAGTATTTT.

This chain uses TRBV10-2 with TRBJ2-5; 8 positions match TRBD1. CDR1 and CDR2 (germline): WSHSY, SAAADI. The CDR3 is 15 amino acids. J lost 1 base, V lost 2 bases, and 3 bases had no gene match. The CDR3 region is CASSEGQGVQETQYF. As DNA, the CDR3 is TGCGCCAGCAGTGAGGGACAGGGAGTCCAAGAGACCCAGTACTTC.

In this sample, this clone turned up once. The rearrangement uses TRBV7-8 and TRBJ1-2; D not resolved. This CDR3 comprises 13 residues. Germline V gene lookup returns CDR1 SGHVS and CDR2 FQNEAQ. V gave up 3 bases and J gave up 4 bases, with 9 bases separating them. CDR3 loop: CASSFDTIYGYTF. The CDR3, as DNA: TGTGCCAGCAGCTTCGACACTATCTATGGCTACACCTTC.

The CDR3 is CASSLQGSHGYTF. The CDR3 nucleotides read TGTGCCAGCAGCTTACAGGGGAGTCATGGCTACACCTTC. The V gene is TRBV7-9, the J gene TRBJ1-2; a possible D gene is TRBD1 (6 bases). The V gene's germline CDR1 is SEHNR and CDR2 FQNEAQ (reference sequence). The CDR3 sequence is 13 residues long. The germline V and J ends were trimmed by 2 bases and 6 bases, with 10 bases remaining between them.

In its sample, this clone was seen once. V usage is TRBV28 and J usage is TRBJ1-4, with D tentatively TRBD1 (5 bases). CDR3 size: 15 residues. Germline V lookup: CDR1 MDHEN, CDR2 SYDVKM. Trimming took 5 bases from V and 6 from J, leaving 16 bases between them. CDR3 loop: CASSTRTRGDEKLFF. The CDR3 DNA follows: TGTGCCAGCAGTACTCGGACAAGAGGCGATGAAAAACTGTTTTTT.

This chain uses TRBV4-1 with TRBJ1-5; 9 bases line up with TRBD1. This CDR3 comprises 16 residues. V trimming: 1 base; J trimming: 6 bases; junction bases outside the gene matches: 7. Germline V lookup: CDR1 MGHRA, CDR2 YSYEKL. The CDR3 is CASSQGGTGNFQPQHF. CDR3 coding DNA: TGCGCCAGCAGCCAAGGGGGGACAGGGAATTTTCAGCCCCAGCATTTT.

CDR3 coding DNA: TGTGCCAGCAGCGTCGACTCCGGCTCCTACGAGCAGTACTTC. This encodes CASSVDSGSYEQYF. The chain links TRBV9 to TRBJ2-7; D remains unclear. This CDR3 contains 14 residues. Germline CDR1 reads SGDLS; CDR2 reads YYNGEE. Trimming shortened V by 2 bases and J by 0 bases, and 9 bases separated the two germline ends.